The 26 T cell receptor beta chains below all came from one sample that was sequenced in a study of blood T cell repertoires in COVID-19. Libraries were prepared by immunoSEQ multiplex PCR; TCRdb keeps only in-frame clonotypes and omits some of them. In the table there are 250,000 or so clones, roughly 91% of which are singletons. The sample taken for sequencing was peripheral blood. These receptor sequences come from a young man with COVID-19, enrolled during active disease.

The CDR3 region is CASSPTQGGTDTQYF. CDR3 bases: TGTGCCAGCAGCCCCACCCAGGGAGGTACAGATACGCAGTATTTT. J is TRBJ2-3 and V is TRBV9; D perhaps matches TRBD2 (6 bases). Trimming took off 4 bases at V and 3 bases at J, with 15 bases between the two ends. Germline CDR1 SGDLS, CDR2 YYNGEE. This CDR3 has 15 amino acids.

This sequence joins TRBV7-2 and TRBJ1-1; D is undetermined. In germline, CDR1 is SGHTA, CDR2 FQGNSA. The CDR3 sequence is 14 residues long. V was clipped by 0 bases and J by 4 bases, with 9 bases between them. The CDR3 here is CASSLALSGTEAFF. CDR3 coding DNA: TGTGCCAGCAGCTTAGCGCTGTCGGGCACTGAAGCTTTCTTT. Filled out from reference TRBV7-2 and TRBJ1-1, the complete variable domain reads GAGVSQSPSNKVTEKGKDVELRCDPISGHTALYWYRQSLGQGLEFLIYFQGNSAPDKSGLPSDRFSAERTGGSVSTLTIQRTQQEDSAVYLCASSLALSGTEAFFGQGTRLTVV.

The chain uses TRBV5-5 and TRBJ1-1, with 7 bases fitting TRBD1. The CDR3 is 14 amino acids. Germline CDR1 is SGHKS and CDR2 is YYEKEE (reference sequence). V dropped 1 base and J dropped 5; count of bases not matched to a gene: 5. The CDR3 sequence: CASSLLQGGTEAFF. In DNA form, the CDR3 reads TGTGCCAGCAGCTTGTTGCAGGGGGGAACTGAAGCTTTCTTT.

The rearrangement links TRBV12-3 or TRBV12-4 to TRBJ1-5; unclear D gene. This CDR3 has 12 amino acids. The V end lost 2 bases, the J end lost 7 bases, and 6 bases lay between the germline ends. The CDR3 bases are TGTGCCAGCAGTTTACCGGGGCAGCCCCAGCATTTT. It yields the protein CASSLPGQPQHF.

This clone showed up just once. The V call is TRBV12-5, the J call TRBJ1-5, with 8 bases that match TRBD1. The CDR3 length is 18 residues. CDR1 and CDR2 from the germline V gene are LGHNT and FRNRAP. V was clipped by 2 bases and J by 0 bases; unmatched bases: 9. This CDR3 is CASGLPWTGPDSNQPQHF. CDR3 nucleotides: TGTGCTAGTGGTTTGCCCTGGACAGGGCCGGATAGCAATCAGCCCCAGCATTTT.

The chain carries TRBV5-4 and TRBJ1-4, with 9 bases matching TRBD1. Losses at the gene ends were 1 base for V and 0 bases for J; bases not matched to a gene: 4. The CDR3 has 17 residues. Germline CDR1 is SGHNT and CDR2 is YYREEE (reference sequence). CDR3 DNA sequence: TGTGCCAGCAGCTTGAGAACAGGGGGCGCAACTAATGAAAAACTGTTTTTT. Translation gives CASSLRTGGATNEKLFF.

On this clone: A junction end diverges from the germline sequence, so it may reflect a read error. The rearrangement joins TRBV5-6 to TRBJ1-1; no clear D gene. CDR1 is SGHDT and CDR2 is YYEEEE in the germline V gene. CDR3 length equals 11 residues. The CDR3 sequence: CASSLNSEAFF. CDR3 nucleotides: TGTGCCAGCAGCCTTAACAGTGAAGCTTTCTTT.

The CDR3: CASSYPEHRGEKLFF. CDR3 nucleotides: TGTGCCAGCAGTTACCCTGAGCACCGAGGGGAAAAACTGTTTTTT. V is TRBV6-2 or TRBV6-3 and J is TRBJ1-4; D is uncertain. Germline V gene sequence: CDR1 MNHEY, CDR2 SVGEGT. The V end lost 2 bases, the J end lost 8 bases, and 15 bases lay between the germline ends. The CDR3 runs 15 residues.

The chain links TRBV23-1 to TRBJ2-3; D is possibly TRBD2 (6 bases). Being an ORF, TRBV23-1 has a function that is uncertain. V lost 4 bases and J lost 0, with 8 bases in between. CDR3 size: 14 residues. The CDR3 protein is CASSRGTSTDTQYF. In nucleotides, the CDR3 is TGCGCCAGCAGTCGGGGGACTAGCACAGATACGCAGTATTTT.

The rearrangement joins TRBV5-5 to TRBJ2-7; weak D call: TRBD1 (6 bases). Trimming removed 5 bases at V and 5 bases at J, with 14 bases between. The CDR3 has 13 residues. Per the germline V gene, CDR1 is SGHKS and CDR2 is YYEKEE (reference sequence). The CDR3 bases are TGTGCCAGCAGTTCCGACAGGAGCGACGAGCAGTACTTC. This translates into CASSSDRSDEQYF.

The genes are TRBV27 and TRBJ1-2, with D maybe TRBD1 (6 bases). CDR1 is MNHEY and CDR2 is SMNVEV in the germline V gene (reference sequence). This CDR3 region has 14 residues. V was cut by 5 bases and J by 7 bases, with 17 bases left in between. Here the CDR3 reads CASSPAPRGSGYTF. The CDR3 DNA reads as TGTGCCAGCAGTCCGGCTCCAAGGGGGTCTGGCTACACCTTC.

This sequence joins TRBV19 and TRBJ1-6, with 7 bases lining up with TRBD1. This CDR3 spans 17 amino acids. The trim removed 0 bases at V and 10 bases at J, leaving 12 bases unmatched. CDR1 is LNHDA, CDR2 SQIVND, per germline (reference sequence). The DNA of the CDR3 is TGTGCCAGTAGTATAGATCAGGACAGGCGCGGTTTATCACCCCTCCACTTT. Encoded protein: CASSIDQDRRGLSPLHF.

This rearrangement joins TRBV9 to TRBJ2-6, with D possibly being TRBD1 (5 bases). The length of the CDR3 is 17 residues. Per germline, CDR1 SGDLS and CDR2 YYNGEE. V lost 4 bases to trimming and J lost 0 bases, with 14 bases between them. The CDR3 DNA sequence: TGTGCCAGCAGCTCGGAACAGGTGCGCTCTGGGGCCAACGTCCTGACTTTC. Residues: CASSSEQVRSGANVLTF.

V gene TRBV5-1 combines with J gene TRBJ1-2; D call uncertain. The CDR3 runs 13 residues. From germline, CDR1 is SGHRS and CDR2 YFSETQ. V was shortened by 4 bases and J by 3 bases, with 10 bases between the two germline ends. The CDR3 reads CASSATNDYGYTF. The CDR3 DNA is TGCGCCAGCAGCGCCACAAATGACTATGGCTACACCTTC.

CDR3 DNA sequence: TGTGCCAGCAGCTTAGTAGGGGGGGCCTATGGCTACACCTTC. Encoded protein: CASSLVGGAYGYTF. The rearrangement joins TRBV7-9 to TRBJ1-2; possible D gene TRBD1, 6 bases. The CDR3 has 14 amino acids. Germline V lookup: CDR1 SEHNR, CDR2 FQNEAQ (reference sequence). V was trimmed by 1 base and J by 4 bases, leaving 10 bases between them.

CDR3 residues: CASSQDGSGSNQPQHF. Written as DNA, the CDR3 is TGCGCCAGCAGCCAAGATGGGTCGGGTAGCAATCAGCCCCAGCATTTT. The chain couples TRBV4-1 to TRBJ1-5; no firm D call. Germline-derived CDR1 and CDR2 are MGHRA and YSYEKL. Trimming took off 0 bases at V and 0 bases at J, with 9 bases between the two ends. The CDR3 is 16 residues long.

This clone was seen once. DNA of the CDR3: TGTGCCAGCAGCTTAGTGGCCAACAACACCGGGGAGCTGTTTTTT. Its translation: CASSLVANNTGELFF. V is TRBV7-9 and J is TRBJ2-2; unclear D gene. Trimming removed 1 base from V and 2 bases from J, with 8 bases in between. The CDR3 runs to 15 residues. Per germline, CDR1 SEHNR and CDR2 FQNEAQ (reference sequence).

V and J are TRBV5-1 and TRBJ1-1; 7 bases fit TRBD1. The germline V gene encodes CDR1 SGHRS and CDR2 YFSETQ. The CDR3 extends over 17 amino acids. V was clipped by 4 bases and J by 2 bases; unmatched bases: 14. For the CDR3, the DNA is TGCGCCAGCAGCCCTTCCTGGGCCAGGGGGGCTAACACTGAAGCTTTCTTT. It translates to CASSPSWARGANTEAFF.

The chain uses TRBV14 and TRBJ2-3; tentative D call: TRBD2 (6 bases). Trimming shortened V by 4 bases and J by 6 bases, and 20 bases separated the two germline ends. Germline CDR1 reads SGHDN; CDR2 reads FVKESK. The CDR3 covers 16 residues. CDR3 loop: CASSPLLGGDGDTQYF. CDR3 coding DNA: TGTGCCAGCAGCCCCTTACTAGGCGGGGATGGTGATACGCAGTATTTT.

J is TRBJ1-2 and V is TRBV5-5, with a weak D call TRBD1 (5 bases). This CDR3 is 13 amino acids long. Trimming shortened V by 4 bases and J by 1 base, and 8 bases separated the two germline ends. Per germline, CDR1 SGHKS and CDR2 YYEKEE (reference sequence). CDR3 protein: CASSPDNNYGYTF. The CDR3 DNA sequence: TGTGCCAGCAGCCCGGACAATAACTATGGCTACACCTTC.

CDR3 in amino acids: CASSFPPEGQGRSTGELFF. CDR3 nucleotide sequence: TGTGCCAGCAGCTTCCCCCCCGAAGGACAGGGCAGGAGCACCGGGGAGCTGTTTTTT. The V gene is TRBV5-4, the J gene TRBJ2-2; 8 nucleotides align to TRBD1. V was clipped by 2 bases and J by 4 bases; unmatched bases: 16. The CDR3 length is 19 residues. Germline-derived CDR1 and CDR2 are SGHNT and YYREEE (reference sequence).

The V and J genes are TRBV6-5 and TRBJ1-6, with D perhaps matching TRBD1 (6 bases). Germline V gives CDR1 MNHEY, CDR2 SVGAGI. The length of the CDR3 is 15 residues. Trimming took 4 bases from V and 10 from J, leaving 17 bases between them. The CDR3 DNA sequence: TGTGCCAGCAGTTCGAGAACAGGGTTGCGCTCACCCCTCCACTTT. It encodes CASSSRTGLRSPLHF.

This chain links TRBV2 with TRBJ2-2, with 9 bases identical to TRBD2. The CDR3 runs to 16 residues. CDR1 and CDR2 from the germline V gene are SNHLY and FYNNEI. With V trimmed by 2 bases and J by 4 bases, 5 bases remained unmatched. The CDR3: CASSEQAGGGTGELFF. In DNA, the CDR3 is TGTGCCAGCAGTGAACAAGCGGGGGGAGGCACCGGGGAGCTGTTTTTT.

This chain connects TRBV27 to TRBJ2-2; the D gene is possibly TRBD1 (5 bases). Germline lookup yields CDR1 MNHEY and CDR2 SMNVEV (reference sequence). This CDR3 is built from 14 residues. V was shortened by 6 bases and J by 8 bases, with 16 bases between the two germline ends. For the CDR3, the DNA is TGTGCCAGCAGACCAGGGCCGACCGAAGGGGAGCTGTTTTTT. Its protein is CASRPGPTEGELFF.

This clone was counted between two and nine times. This sequence joins TRBV4-1 and TRBJ2-1, with TRBD2 identical over 7 bases. Germline trimming cut 2 bases from V and 10 bases from J; bases unmatched to any gene: 8. Per the germline V gene, CDR1 is MGHRA and CDR2 is YSYEKL. The CDR3 runs to 14 residues. The CDR3 DNA is TGCGCCAGCAGCCAACTTCTAGGAGCGGGGGAGCAGTTCTTC. It yields the protein CASSQLLGAGEQFF.

The rearrangement links TRBV7-3 to TRBJ1-1, with no clear D. Trimming cost V 5 bases and J 8 bases, with 9 bases left between them. The germline CDR1 and CDR2 sequences are SGHTA and FQGTGA. The CDR3 contains 11 residues. CDR3 region: CASSPTVEAFF. CDR3 DNA: TGTGCCAGCAGCCCAACTGTCGAAGCTTTCTTT.